These 5 T cell receptor beta chains share one sample of origin, sequenced in a study of T cells after yellow fever vaccination. TCRdb redid the calling of the 5' RACE reads with MiXCR, one entry per CDR3 protein. Of more than 90,000 distinct CDR3 sequences listed, 8% to 9.5% were seen once; the top ten hold about 25%. Here the sequenced sample was CD8+ T cells sorted from PBMCs, taken 45 days after the yellow fever booster vaccination. The receptors derive from a man aged 30 to 39 who received the YFV17D yellow fever vaccine.

In this sample, this clonotype turned up many times. The V gene is TRBV5-1, the J gene TRBJ2-3; no firm D call. Germline V gene lookup returns CDR1 SGHRS and CDR2 YFSETQ. CDR3 size: 15 residues. Between the trimmed V and J ends, which lost 0 bases and 2 bases, there was a span of 10 bases. CDR3 amino acids: CASSLVFPNTDTQYF. CDR3 nucleotide sequence: TGCGCCAGCAGCTTGGTTTTCCCCAACACAGATACGCAGTATTTT.

This clonotype showed up just a few times. The chain links TRBV4-1 to TRBJ1-1; a possible D gene is TRBD1 (5 bases). V lost 1 base, J lost 3 bases, and 12 bases lay in between. Germline CDR1 is MGHRA and CDR2 is YSYEKL. The CDR3 totals 15 residues. The CDR3 coding sequence is TGCGCCAGCAGCCAAGTTCAGGGATGGGACACTGAAGCTTTCTTT. Its protein is CASSQVQGWDTEAFF.

This clonotype was counted ten times or more. The chain uses TRBV10-1 and TRBJ2-3; D perhaps matches TRBD2 (5 bases). The germline gives CDR1 WNHNN, CDR2 SYGVQD (reference sequence). The V end lost 3 bases, the J end lost 0 bases, and 7 bases lay between the germline ends. The CDR3 is 14 amino acids. CDR3 nucleotide sequence: TGCGCCAGCAGTGATAGCGCTAGCACAGATACGCAGTATTTT. Translated: CASSDSASTDTQYF.

The chain recombines TRBV7-2 with TRBJ2-1; TRBD2 agrees at 13 bases. Germline-derived CDR1 and CDR2 are SGHTA and FQGNSA. This CDR3 spans 15 amino acids. V was pared by 3 bases and J by 8 bases, with 4 bases of the junction left unmatched. The CDR3 sequence is CASSFGTSGTDEQFF. The CDR3 nucleotides read TGTGCCAGCAGCTTCGGGACTAGCGGGACCGATGAGCAGTTCTTC.

Many counts were recorded for this clonotype. V is TRBV6-4 and J is TRBJ2-4; D tentatively fits TRBD1 or TRBD2 (5 bases each). The germline V gene has CDR1 MRHNA and CDR2 SNTAGT. The germline V and J ends were trimmed by 0 bases and 5 bases, with 17 bases remaining between them. This CDR3 is built from 17 residues. CDR3 in DNA: TGTGCCAGCAGTGACTCGCTGGGACGGTTGGCGGAAAACATTCAGTACTTC. Translated, it gives CASSDSLGRLAENIQYF.